The 29 T cell receptor beta chains below come from one sample, sequenced in a study of T-cell memory formation after mild COVID-19. TCRdb re-called the 5' RACE reads through MiXCR, storing one row per CDR3 protein. The data show hundreds of thousands of distinct CDR3 sequences, with 18% seen just once and roughly an eighth held by the top ten. The sample consisted of PBMCs or a T cell subset sorted from them (not recorded which). These receptors were collected from an adult woman who had mild COVID-19 (a few samples of this study predate the infection). Cell type and time point are not known.

This clonotype was observed at least ten times. J is TRBJ2-2 and V is TRBV12-3 or TRBV12-4; D gene unclear. The CDR3 spans 13 residues. Trimming cost V 6 bases and J 7 bases, with 12 bases left between them. CDR3 nucleotides: TGTGCCAGCAGCCCCGTCTGGAACGGGGAGCTGTTTTTT. This codes for CASSPVWNGELFF.

This clonotype came up a few times. The chain uses TRBV7-9 and TRBJ1-1; 7 bases align to TRBD1. There are 12 residues in the CDR3. Germline CDR1 and CDR2: SEHNR and FQNEAQ (reference sequence). The J segment lost 8 bases and the V segment lost 5 bases, leaving 5 bases of the junction unmatched. The CDR3 loop is CASSDTGAEAFF. In DNA form, the CDR3 reads TGTGCCAGCAGCGATACAGGGGCCGAAGCTTTCTTT. Variable domain in full (rest from reference TRBV7-9 and TRBJ1-1): DTGVSQNPRHKITKRGQNVTFRCDPISEHNRLYWYRQTLGQGPEFLTYFQNEAQLEKSRLLSDRFSAERPKGSFSTLEIQRTEQGDSAMYLCASSDTGAEAFFGQGTRLTVV.

The chain joins TRBV6-5 to TRBJ1-5; possible D gene TRBD1, 5 bases. The CDR3 extends over 16 amino acids. With 4 bases removed from V and 5 bases from J, the gap between germline ends came to 18 bases. Germline assignment: CDR1 MNHEY and CDR2 SVGAGI. This chain's CDR3 is CASSSTGTPGHQPQHF. Written as DNA, the CDR3 is TGTGCCAGCAGTTCTACCGGGACCCCAGGGCATCAGCCCCAGCATTTT.

V gene TRBV6-5 combines with J gene TRBJ1-1, with D possibly TRBD1 on 6 matching bases. The length of the CDR3 is 13 residues. Trimming stripped 6 bases from V and 5 bases from J, with 13 bases between. CDR1 and CDR2 (germline): MNHEY, SVGAGI. Written as DNA, the CDR3 is TGTGCCAGCAGGACTTTGGGGGCTACTGAAGCTTTCTTT. Encoded protein: CASRTLGATEAFF.

The genes are TRBV6-5 and TRBJ1-1; D is ambiguous. Germline V CDR1 and CDR2: MNHEY, SVGAGI. The CDR3 has 15 amino acids. V was pared by 0 bases and J by 3 bases, with 11 bases between. CDR3 in DNA: TGTGCCAGCAGTTACTCAGATGCCTGGGACACTGAAGCTTTCTTT. It yields the protein CASSYSDAWDTEAFF.

The chain combines TRBV5-6 with TRBJ1-2; no firm D call. Trimming cost V 4 bases and J 3 bases, with 16 bases left between them. The CDR3 length is 15 residues. CDR1 and CDR2 from the germline V gene are SGHDT and YYEEEE. The CDR3 DNA reads as TGTGCCAGCAGCAGGGCCAGGCGTCTCGACTATGGCTACACCTTC. Its translation: CASSRARRLDYGYTF.

The gene calls are TRBV6-1 and TRBJ2-3; D is perhaps TRBD2 (7 bases). This CDR3 comprises 15 residues. With 4 bases removed from V and 4 bases from J, the gap between germline ends came to 15 bases. Germline V lookup: CDR1 MNHNS, CDR2 SASEGT. Here the CDR3 reads CASSVRAGAPDTQYF. The CDR3 coding sequence is TGTGCCAGCAGTGTACGGGCGGGGGCCCCAGATACGCAGTATTTT.

The V and J genes are TRBV20-1 and TRBJ1-1; a weak D match, TRBD1 (5 bases). Germline CDR1 and CDR2: DFQATT and SNEGSKA (reference sequence). V lost 1 base to trimming and J lost 1 base, with 7 bases between them. The CDR3 totals 13 residues. The CDR3 DNA is TGCAGTGCTAGAGGCGACAGGAACACTGAAGCTTTCTTT. Its protein is CSARGDRNTEAFF.

The chain couples TRBV4-3 to TRBJ2-7; D is unclear. V lost 2 bases to trimming and J lost 4 bases, with 12 bases between them. The germline gives CDR1 LGHNA, CDR2 YSLEER. This CDR3 spans 14 amino acids. The CDR3 DNA reads TGCGCCAGCAGCCAATCTACTCGGCTGTACGAGCAGTACTTC. Protein product: CASSQSTRLYEQYF.

The V gene is TRBV6-2 or TRBV6-3, the J gene TRBJ2-1, with a tentative D call TRBD1 (6 bases). The J call may be mistaken, given a closer DNA end match to TRBJ2-7. The CDR3 extends over 15 amino acids. Looked up from germline, CDR1 is MNHEY and CDR2 is SVGEGT. DNA for the CDR3: TGTGCCAGCACTACCCGGGACACCAGAGCGTACGAGCAGTACTTC. The encoded protein is CASTTRDTRAYEQYF.

The chain links TRBV7-2 to TRBJ2-7, with 8 bases that match TRBD1. Germline V gene data show CDR1 as SGHTA and CDR2 as FQGNSA. The trim removed 5 bases at V and 3 bases at J, leaving 9 bases unmatched. The length of the CDR3 is 15 residues. The CDR3 reads CASSQRQGKGYEQYF. The CDR3 region has the DNA TGTGCCAGCAGCCAACGACAGGGGAAGGGCTACGAGCAGTACTTC.

The chain combines TRBV7-3 with TRBJ2-1; 10 positions agree with TRBD2. V trimming: 5 bases; J trimming: 10 bases; junction bases outside the gene matches: 11. The germline CDR1 and CDR2 sequences are SGHTA and FQGTGA. The CDR3 has 15 residues. CDR3 protein: CASSPSGRGSYEQFF. The CDR3 DNA follows: TGTGCCAGCAGCCCTAGCGGGAGAGGTTCATACGAGCAGTTCTTC.

This chain connects TRBV6-5 to TRBJ2-7; the D gene could be TRBD1 or TRBD2 (5 bases each). Germline CDR1 is MNHEY and CDR2 is SVGAGI. The V end lost 7 bases, the J end lost 2 bases, and 15 bases lay between the germline ends. The CDR3 is made up of 14 amino acids. The CDR3 DNA is TGTGCCAGCAATAAGGGGAGCGACCCCTACGAGCAGTACTTC. Translated: CASNKGSDPYEQYF.

The chain carries TRBV5-1 and TRBJ1-1, with TRBD1 matching 9 bases. This CDR3 is 14 amino acids long. The V segment lost 3 bases and the J segment 4 bases; nucleotides outside the gene matches: 4. Per the germline V gene, CDR1 is SGHRS and CDR2 is YFSETQ. CDR3 protein: CASSWDRVTTEAFF. The CDR3 DNA follows: TGCGCCAGCAGCTGGGACAGGGTGACCACTGAAGCTTTCTTT. The complete variable domain, with remaining parts taken from reference TRBV5-1 and TRBJ1-1, reads KAGVTQTPRYLIKTRGQQVTLSCSPISGHRSVSWYQQTPGQGLQFLFEYFSETQRNKGNFPGRFSGRQFSNSRSEMNVSTLELGDSALYLCASSWDRVTTEAFFGQGTRLTVV.

CDR3 amino acids: CASKDYEQYF. The CDR3 region has the DNA TGTGCCAGCAAGGACTACGAGCAGTACTTC. The rearrangement links TRBV6-6 to TRBJ2-7; D unresolved. Germline V gene data show CDR1 as MNHNY and CDR2 as SVGAGI (reference sequence). The CDR3 consists of 10 residues. The V end was cut by 7 bases, the J end by 3 bases, with 4 bases between.

CDR3 amino acids: CASSLEMGNTEAFF. DNA of the CDR3: TGTGCCAGCAGCTTAGAAATGGGTAACACTGAAGCTTTCTTT. The rearrangement joins TRBV7-9 to TRBJ1-1; no definite D call. This CDR3 spans 14 amino acids. The germline gives CDR1 SEHNR, CDR2 FQNEAQ (reference sequence). V was cut by 1 base and J by 2 bases, with 8 bases left in between.

This clonotype occurred a few times. This chain uses TRBV20-1 with TRBJ2-5, with D unresolved. V gave up 7 bases and J gave up 0 bases, with 9 bases separating them. The CDR3 extends over 12 amino acids. Germline CDR1 DFQATT, CDR2 SNEGSKA (reference sequence). CDR3 nucleotide sequence: TGCAGTGGTAGGCGGAACCAAGAGACCCAGTACTTC. Translating gives CSGRRNQETQYF.

The chain joins TRBV7-2 to TRBJ2-7; TRBD1 aligns across 9 bases. Germline CDR1 reads SGHTA; CDR2 reads FQGNSA. Trimming cost V 4 bases and J 7 bases; bases outside gene matches: 11. This CDR3 region has 15 residues. In DNA form, the CDR3 reads TGTGCCAGCAGCTCCCGGACAGGGGTGACTGGAGAGCAGTACTTC. Protein: CASSSRTGVTGEQYF.

This chain links TRBV3-1 with TRBJ2-7; 7 bases are a match to TRBD2. Germline CDR1 LGHDT, CDR2 YNNKEL (reference sequence). With 4 bases clipped from V and 2 bases from J, the junction kept 5 bases outside the gene matches. This CDR3 has 14 amino acids. Written as DNA, the CDR3 is TGTGCCAGCAGCCGCGGGGGACTTGCCTACGAGCAGTACTTC. Amino acid sequence: CASSRGGLAYEQYF.

The V and J genes are TRBV7-2 and TRBJ2-1; 11 nucleotides match TRBD2. CDR1 and CDR2 from the germline V gene are SGHTA and FQGNSA. The junction had 4 bases not matched to a gene; V was cut back by 3 bases and J by 9 bases. The CDR3 runs to 14 residues. CDR3 sequence: CASSFGLAGGEQFF. The DNA for the CDR3 is TGTGCCAGCAGCTTCGGCCTAGCGGGAGGTGAGCAGTTCTTC.

At least ten counts were recorded for this clonotype. This chain connects TRBV5-4 to TRBJ1-2; D is uncertain. CDR3 length: 15 residues. V was cut by 0 bases and J by 1 base, with 10 bases left in between. Looked up from germline, CDR1 is SGHNT and CDR2 is YYREEE (reference sequence). CDR3 in amino acids: CASSLEKGLNYGYTF. The CDR3 coding sequence is TGTGCCAGCAGCTTGGAAAAGGGCCTTAACTATGGCTACACCTTC. Drawing the rest from reference TRBV5-4 and TRBJ1-2, the complete variable domain is ETGVTQSPTHLIKTRGQQVTLRCSSQSGHNTVSWYQQALGQGPQFIFQYYREEENGRGNFPPRFSGLQFPNYSSELNVNALELDDSALYLCASSLEKGLNYGYTFGSGTRLTVV.

This rearrangement joins TRBV20-1 to TRBJ2-7; TRBD2 matches at 9 bases. The CDR3 covers 14 residues. With 5 bases clipped from V and 3 bases from J, the junction kept 8 bases outside the gene matches. Germline CDR1 and CDR2: DFQATT and SNEGSKA (reference sequence). CDR3 residues: CSAPKTSGLYEQYF. For the CDR3, the DNA is TGCAGTGCTCCTAAGACTAGCGGACTCTACGAGCAGTACTTC.

V usage is TRBV7-2 and J usage is TRBJ2-1; 11 nucleotides agree with TRBD2. The trim removed 2 bases at V and 0 bases at J, leaving 18 bases unmatched. The CDR3 totals 22 residues. Germline V gives CDR1 SGHTA, CDR2 FQGNSA. The CDR3 spells CASSLFWTPGLAVKSSYNEQFF. The CDR3 DNA sequence: TGTGCCAGCAGCTTATTCTGGACACCGGGACTAGCGGTAAAGAGCTCCTACAATGAGCAGTTCTTC. Variable domain in full (rest from reference TRBV7-2 and TRBJ2-1): GAGVSQSPSNKVTEKGKDVELRCDPISGHTALYWYRQSLGQGLEFLIYFQGNSAPDKSGLPSDRFSAERTGGSVSTLTIQRTQQEDSAVYLCASSLFWTPGLAVKSSYNEQFFGPGTRLTVL.

V and J are TRBV4-2 and TRBJ1-1; D ambiguous. Germline V lookup: CDR1 LGHNA, CDR2 YNFKEQ. The CDR3 has 16 residues. V shed 0 bases and J shed 1 base, with 12 bases lying between them. The CDR3 protein is CASSQDLAGANTEAFF. In DNA, the CDR3 is TGTGCCAGCAGCCAAGATCTAGCAGGAGCGAACACTGAAGCTTTCTTT.

There are many counts of this clonotype. The chain has TRBV7-6 and TRBJ2-1; D assignment may be TRBD1 or TRBD2 (5 bases each). CDR1 and CDR2 from the germline V gene are SGHVS and FNYEAQ. CDR3 length equals 15 residues. Trimming took off 5 bases at V and 8 bases at J, with 19 bases between the two ends. The CDR3: CASSPSLAGSDEQFF. The CDR3 DNA sequence: TGTGCCAGCAGCCCTAGCCTGGCAGGGTCAGATGAGCAGTTCTTC.

The sample holds a few counts of this clonotype. The chain combines TRBV3-1 with TRBJ1-2, with a weak D call TRBD1 (5 bases). The V end was cut by 7 bases, the J end by 0 bases, with 12 bases between. Germline-derived CDR1 and CDR2 are LGHDT and YNNKEL (reference sequence). The CDR3 loop spans 14 amino acids. The CDR3 DNA follows: TGTGCCAGCACACGGGGGACCGCTAACTATGGCTACACCTTC. Protein product: CASTRGTANYGYTF. Full variable domain (outside the CDR3, taken from reference TRBV3-1 and TRBJ1-2): DTAVSQTPKYLVTQMGNDKSIKCEQNLGHDTMYWYKQDSKKFLKIMFSYNNKELIINETVPNRFSPKSPDKAHLNLHINSLELGDSAVYFCASTRGTANYGYTFGSGTRLTVV.

V gene TRBV2 combines with J gene TRBJ2-2; D ambiguous. The CDR3 has 13 residues. V lost 7 bases and J 10 bases, leaving 16 bases between the germline ends. Germline loops: CDR1 SNHLY, CDR2 FYNNEI. The CDR3 nucleotides are TGTGCCAGCAAGAGAACTTGGGCCGAGGAGCTGTTTTTT. This gives the protein CASKRTWAEELFF.

This clonotype was seen a few times. The chain is built from TRBV20-1 and TRBJ2-5; tentatively, D is TRBD2 (6 bases). The ends were cut back, 6 bases at V and 6 bases at J, with 20 bases in the middle. The CDR3 totals 14 residues. Germline CDR1 reads DFQATT; CDR2 reads SNEGSKA (reference sequence). In DNA form, the CDR3 reads TGCAGTGCCGAGCCGGAGGGGCGCGAAAAGACCCAGTACTTC. It translates to CSAEPEGREKTQYF.

The chain has TRBV5-1 and TRBJ2-1, with D unresolved. The V end lost 4 bases, the J end lost 6 bases, and 17 bases lay between the germline ends. This CDR3 has 15 amino acids. CDR1 is SGHRS and CDR2 is YFSETQ in the germline V gene. In DNA, the CDR3 is TGCGCCAGCAGCATACCGCCGGCCCCCAGCAATGAGCAGTTCTTC. Residues: CASSIPPAPSNEQFF.